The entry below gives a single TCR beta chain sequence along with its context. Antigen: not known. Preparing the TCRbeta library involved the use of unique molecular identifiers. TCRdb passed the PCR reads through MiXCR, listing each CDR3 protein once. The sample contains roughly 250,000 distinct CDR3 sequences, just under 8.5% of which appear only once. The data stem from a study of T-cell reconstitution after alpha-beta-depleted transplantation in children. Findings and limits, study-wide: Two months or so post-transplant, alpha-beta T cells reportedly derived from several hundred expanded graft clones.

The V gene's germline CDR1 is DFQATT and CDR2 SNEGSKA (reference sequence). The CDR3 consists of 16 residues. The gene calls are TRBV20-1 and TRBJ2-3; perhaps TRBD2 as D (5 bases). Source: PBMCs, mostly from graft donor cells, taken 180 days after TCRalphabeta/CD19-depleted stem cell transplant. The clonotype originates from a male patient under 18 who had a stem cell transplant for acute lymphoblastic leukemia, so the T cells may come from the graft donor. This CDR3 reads CSFREQAKVWGDTQYF. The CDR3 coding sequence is TGCAGCTTTAGGGAGCAGGCTAAGGTCTGGGGAGATACGCAGTATTTT.